This TCR beta chain was sequenced for a study of shared clonotypes between healthy human individuals. V was pared by 1 base and J by 4 bases, with 9 bases of the junction left unmatched. Germline V gene data show CDR1 as MGHDK and CDR2 as SYGVNS. CDR3 length: 16 residues. Only in-frame clones appear in the TCRdb table, and some are missing; sequencing was by immunoSEQ multiplex PCR. Here the sample spans hundreds of thousands of clones, roughly 73% being singletons. This TCR was recovered from a woman under 40 in good health. The sequenced sample was memory CD4+ T cells sorted from blood. Subset noted: CD45RA-negative fraction. The V call is TRBV25-1, the J call TRBJ2-7; 8 bases align to TRBD2. The CDR3: CASSELGSGTLYEQYF. The CDR3 region has the DNA TGTGCCAGCAGTGAATTGGGTAGCGGGACACTGTACGAGCAGTACTTC.